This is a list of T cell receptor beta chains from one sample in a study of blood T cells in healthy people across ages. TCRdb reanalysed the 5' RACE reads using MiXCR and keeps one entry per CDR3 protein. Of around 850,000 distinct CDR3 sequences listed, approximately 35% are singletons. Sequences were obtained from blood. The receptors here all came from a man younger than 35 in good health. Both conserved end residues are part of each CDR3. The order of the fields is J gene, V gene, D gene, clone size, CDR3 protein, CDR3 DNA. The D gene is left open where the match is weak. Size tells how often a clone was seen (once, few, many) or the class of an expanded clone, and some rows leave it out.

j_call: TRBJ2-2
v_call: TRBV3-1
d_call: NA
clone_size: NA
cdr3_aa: CASSQGQGNAGELFF
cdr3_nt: TGTGCCAGCAGCCAAGGGCAAGGCAATGCCGGGGAGCTGTTTTTT

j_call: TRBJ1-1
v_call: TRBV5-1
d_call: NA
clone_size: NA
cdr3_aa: CASSSGGGLNTEAFF
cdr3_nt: TGCGCCAGCAGCTCTGGGGGGGGGCTGAACACTGAAGCTTTCTTT

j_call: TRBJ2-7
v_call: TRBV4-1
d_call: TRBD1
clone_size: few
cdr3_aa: CASSPGTGVDEQYF
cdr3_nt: TGCGCCAGCAGTCCCGGGACAGGGGTCGACGAGCAGTACTTC

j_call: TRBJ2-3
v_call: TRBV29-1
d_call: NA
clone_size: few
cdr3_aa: CSVEVTGPDTQYF
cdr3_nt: TGCAGCGTTGAAGTGACTGGCCCAGATACGCAGTATTTT

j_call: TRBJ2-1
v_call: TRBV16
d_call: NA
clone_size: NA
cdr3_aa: CASSQFGQLEQFF
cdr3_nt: TGTGCCAGCAGCCAATTCGGACAGCTTGAGCAGTTCTTC

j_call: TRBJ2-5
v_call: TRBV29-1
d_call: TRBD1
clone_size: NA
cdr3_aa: CSVEGPRGHSGDNEQYF
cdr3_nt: TGCAGCGTTGAAGGACCCAGGGGGCACTCTGGGGACAATGAGCAGTACTTC

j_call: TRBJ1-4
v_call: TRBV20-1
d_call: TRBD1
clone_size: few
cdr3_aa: CSAPKTGANEKLFF
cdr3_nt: TGCAGTGCCCCAAAAACAGGGGCTAATGAAAAACTGTTTTTT

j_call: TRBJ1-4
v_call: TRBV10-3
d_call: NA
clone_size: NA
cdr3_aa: CAISDGGKGERLFF
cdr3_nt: TGTGCCATCAGTGACGGGGGGAAGGGAGAAAGACTGTTTTTT

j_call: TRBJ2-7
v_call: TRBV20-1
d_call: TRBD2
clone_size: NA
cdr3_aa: CSASQVAGSSYEQYF
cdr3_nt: TGCAGTGCCAGTCAGGTAGCGGGGAGCTCCTACGAGCAGTACTTC

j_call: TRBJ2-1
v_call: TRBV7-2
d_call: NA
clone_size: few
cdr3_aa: CASSLTPGHNNEQFF
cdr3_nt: TGTGCCAGCAGCTTAACCCCGGGACATAACAATGAGCAGTTCTTC

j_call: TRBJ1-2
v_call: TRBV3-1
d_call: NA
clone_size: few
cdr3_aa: CASSQPAGSGYTF
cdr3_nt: TGTGCCAGCAGCCAACCAGCGGGGAGTGGCTACACCTTC

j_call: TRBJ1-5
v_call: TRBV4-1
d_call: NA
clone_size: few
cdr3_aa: CASSQDRVASNQPQHF
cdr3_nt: TGCGCCAGCAGCCAGGACCGTGTTGCAAGCAATCAGCCCCAGCATTTT

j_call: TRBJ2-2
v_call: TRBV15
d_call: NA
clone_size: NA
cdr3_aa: CATGKYQGAGELFF
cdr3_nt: TGTGCCACCGGGAAATACCAGGGCGCCGGGGAGCTGTTTTTT

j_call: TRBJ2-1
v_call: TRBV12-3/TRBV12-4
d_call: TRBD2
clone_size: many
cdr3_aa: CASRTSASGAGEQFF
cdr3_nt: TGTGCCAGCAGAACCTCGGCTAGCGGGGCAGGTGAGCAGTTCTTC